Listed below are T cell receptor beta chains from one sample, sequenced in a study of T cell repertoires in cytomegalovirus infection. MiXCR was run by TCRdb on the reads, yielding one entry per CDR3 protein. The sample lists approximately 500,000 distinct CDR3 sequences; more than 30% were seen once. The antigens these receptors bind are not known. Sequencing used cultured PBMCs, obtained from culture after CMV antigen stimulation. Receptor source: a human donor in good health (CMV status not recorded). Some clones in this sample may be carry-over from other donors' samples. Each CDR3 is given with its conserved first and last residue. The order of the fields is clone size, D gene, V gene, J gene, CDR3 DNA, CDR3 protein. A D gene is named only where the DNA matches it firmly. Size values are once, few and many counts, or a class for expanded clones, and some rows have none.

few	-	TRBV24-1	TRBJ2-2	TGTGCCACCAGTGATTTAATTGTTGGCGGGGAGCTGTTTTTT	CATSDLIVGGELFF
-	-	TRBV7-8	TRBJ1-1	TGTGCCAGCAGCTTAGGCGGCTTCCAAGCTTTCTTT	CASSLGGFQAFF
few	TRBD2	TRBV5-1	TRBJ2-3	TGCGCCAGCAGCTCCGGGACTAGAGACACAGATACGCAGTATTTT	CASSSGTRDTDTQYF
-	TRBD1	TRBV19	TRBJ1-5	TGTGCCAGTAGTACGCCCGGGACAGGGAGGGAGAGCAATCAGCCCCAGCATTTT	CASSTPGTGRESNQPQHF
once	-	TRBV6-1	TRBJ2-3	TGTGCCAGCAGTGAAGCCACTAGCCGGACAGATACGCAGTATTTT	CASSEATSRTDTQYF
-	-	TRBV20-1	TRBJ2-5	TGCAGTATCGGACGCCCCTCGGAGACCCAGTACTTC	CSIGRPSETQYF
-	-	TRBV2	TRBJ1-4	TGTGCCAGCAGTGAGACAGGCGCAAAACTGTTTTTT	CASSETGAKLFF
-	-	TRBV14	TRBJ2-5	TGTGCCAGCAGCGAAGGGACCAAGGGGACCCAGTACTTC	CASSEGTKGTQYF
-	TRBD2	TRBV5-8	TRBJ2-5	TGTGCCAGCAGCCTACCGGGACTAGGAGGGGAAGAGACCCAGTACTTC	CASSLPGLGGEETQYF
-	-	TRBV7-9	TRBJ2-1	TGTGCCAGCAGCCCACTAGAAACTACCTCCTACAATGAGCAGTTCTTC	CASSPLETTSYNEQFF
-	TRBD2	TRBV6-6	TRBJ2-1	TGTGCCAGCAGTTTCCCGACTAGCGGCAAATTCTTCTCCTACAATGAGCAGTTCTTC	CASSFPTSGKFFSYNEQFF
-	TRBD2	TRBV19	TRBJ2-1	TGTGCCAGTAGTCGCCGGGAGGTTTATGAGCAGTTCTTC	CASSRREVYEQFF
many	-	TRBV7-2	TRBJ2-1	TGTGCCAGCAGCTTAAACCCCGCTCGAAACAATGAGCAGTTCTTC	CASSLNPARNNEQFF
few	-	TRBV2	TRBJ1-2	TGTGCCAGCAGTGAAGGGGGCAGGGGTTATGGCTACACCTTC	CASSEGGRGYGYTF
-	-	TRBV7-2	TRBJ1-1	TGTGCCAGCAGCTTAGCTGCATACTACGAAGCTTTCTTT	CASSLAAYYEAFF
few	-	TRBV7-2	TRBJ1-2	TGTGCCAGCAGCCCGTGGGGAGGGTCCCGTAACTACTATGGCTACACCTTC	CASSPWGGSRNYYGYTF
few	-	TRBV7-2	TRBJ2-1	TGTGCCAGCAGCTTAGTTATTTCCCGGGACCCCCGCTACAATGAGCAGTTCTTC	CASSLVISRDPRYNEQFF
few	TRBD1	TRBV10-3	TRBJ2-7	TGTGCCATCAGTGAGTTCGGACAGGGGCGAGAGCAGTACTTC	CAISEFGQGREQYF
-	-	TRBV29-1	TRBJ2-7	TGCAGCGGGCCGGGACAAAACTACGAGCAGTACTTC	CSGPGQNYEQYF
-	-	TRBV6-1	TRBJ2-1	TGTGCCAGCAGTGAAACCAATGAGCAGTTCTTC	CASSETNEQFF
few	-	TRBV11-3	TRBJ1-1	TGTGCCAGCAGCTTAGTTGGGAGGGTCAACACTGAAGCTTTCTTT	CASSLVGRVNTEAFF
-	TRBD2	TRBV5-1	TRBJ2-1	TGCGCCAGCAGCTTCACTAGCGCCGTGGTGAATGAGCAGTTCTTC	CASSFTSAVVNEQFF
-	-	TRBV5-8	TRBJ2-7	TGTGCCACCCCTTCCCCCTACGAGCAGTACTTC	CATPSPYEQYF
once	-	TRBV4-1	TRBJ2-3	TGCGCCAGCAGCCAAAGGGTCCCACCTAGCACAGATACGCAGTATTTT	CASSQRVPPSTDTQYF
-	-	TRBV7-6	TRBJ2-7	TGTGCCAGCAGCTTGGGGGCGGGAGCGGGGGAGCAGTACTTC	CASSLGAGAGEQYF
-	-	TRBV24-1	TRBJ2-5	TGTGCCACCAGTGATTTGAGGGCAGGTCCGCAAGAGACCCAGTACTTC	CATSDLRAGPQETQYF
-	-	TRBV15	TRBJ2-3	TGTGCCACCCGACTGGACCGCACAGATACGCAGTATTTT	CATRLDRTDTQYF
-	TRBD2	TRBV12-5	TRBJ2-1	TGTGCTAGTGGTTTGGGACTAGCGGGAGTATCCGAGCAGTTCTTC	CASGLGLAGVSEQFF
-	TRBD1	TRBV6-6	TRBJ2-5	TGTGCCAGCAGCGACAGGGGACAGACCCAGTACTTC	CASSDRGQTQYF
few	-	TRBV6-1	TRBJ1-5	TGTGCCAGCAGTGTTCTAGGGACCCTGGGTAATCAGCCCCAGCATTTT	CASSVLGTLGNQPQHF
many	-	TRBV19	TRBJ1-1	TGTGCCAGTAGTCGACAGACGAACACTGAAGCTTTCTTT	CASSRQTNTEAFF
-	-	TRBV18	TRBJ2-2	TGTGCCAGCTCACCCCCTTGGGGGGCCCTCGGTAGTGTCGGGGAGCTGTTTTTT	CASSPPWGALGSVGELFF
-	TRBD2	TRBV7-2	TRBJ2-1	TGTGCCAGCAGCTTAGCGCCTAGCGGGATGGATGAGCAGTTCTTC	CASSLAPSGMDEQFF
-	TRBD2	TRBV6-2/TRBV6-3	TRBJ2-1	TGTGCCAGCAGTTACCGGGAGGCCGAGGATGAGCAGTTCTTC	CASSYREAEDEQFF
-	-	TRBV29-1	TRBJ2-1	TGCAGCGTTGCGATTGGGACCGGCAATGAGCAGTTCTTC	CSVAIGTGNEQFF
-	TRBD2	TRBV14	TRBJ2-1	TGTGCCAGCAGCCAACTAGCGGAAGACAATGAGCAGTTCTTC	CASSQLAEDNEQFF
-	TRBD1	TRBV14	TRBJ1-6	TGTGCCAGCAGCTCCACTCAACGTCCACGGACAGGGCGAATCCCCCTCCACTTT	CASSSTQRPRTGRIPLHF
few	TRBD2	TRBV7-2	TRBJ2-1	TGTGCCAGCAGCCTTCTAGCGGGAGTAGTTGACAATGAGCAGTTCTTC	CASSLLAGVVDNEQFF
-	-	TRBV5-6	TRBJ2-1	TGTGCCAGCAGCTCGGGTACGGTAGGGGGGACGTCCTTC	CASSSGTVGGTSF
-	-	TRBV9	TRBJ2-7	TGTGCCAGCAGCGTAGGCGTTAGCTCCTACGAGCAGTACTTC	CASSVGVSSYEQYF
many	TRBD2	TRBV7-2	TRBJ2-7	TGTGCCAGCAGCTTAAGAGTCTCCGGGACTAGTGGAAAGTACTTC	CASSLRVSGTSGKYF
many	-	TRBV7-2	TRBJ2-1	TGTGCCAGCAACCAGCTGTCGGAGGGTATTGAGCAGTTCTTC	CASNQLSEGIEQFF
few	-	TRBV7-2	TRBJ1-6	TGTGCCAGCAGCCCGGTGGGGAGAAGGAGCTCCTATAATTCACCCCTCCACTTT	CASSPVGRRSSYNSPLHF
many	-	TRBV7-2	TRBJ2-2	TGTGCCAGCAGGTACGACAGCACCACCGGGGAGCTGTTTTTT	CASRYDSTTGELFF
few	TRBD1	TRBV6-5	TRBJ1-1	TGTGCCAGCAGTTACTGGGACAGGGGGGAAGGCACTGAAGCTTTCTTT	CASSYWDRGEGTEAFF
-	-	TRBV2	TRBJ1-2	TGTGCCAGCAGTGGGCAGCCAGACTATGGCTACACCTTC	CASSGQPDYGYTF
few	TRBD2	TRBV30	TRBJ2-7	TGTGCCTGGAGTCGTCCCCTAGCGGGGGCTCTCTACGAGCAGTACTTC	CAWSRPLAGALYEQYF
-	TRBD1	TRBV12-3/TRBV12-4	TRBJ1-5	TGTGCCAGCAACCCGACAGGGGGAAGCAATCAGCCCCAGCATTTT	CASNPTGGSNQPQHF
-	TRBD1	TRBV5-6	TRBJ1-5	TGTGCCAGCAGCTTGAAGGCCGGGACAGGGAGACAGCCCCAGCATTTT	CASSLKAGTGRQPQHF
-	-	TRBV6-5	TRBJ2-4	TGTGCCAGCAGTTACTCGGGGCAGGGGGCCAAAAACATTCAGTACTTC	CASSYSGQGAKNIQYF
-	-	TRBV6-1	TRBJ2-7	TGTGCCAGCAGTTACGATAGCAGGTCCTACGAGCAGTACTTC	CASSYDSRSYEQYF
few	-	TRBV28	TRBJ2-7	TGTGCCAGCAGTTTTCGGGCCGCACAATACGAGCAGTACTTC	CASSFRAAQYEQYF
many	-	TRBV7-2	TRBJ1-2	TGTGCCAGCAGCCTAAGTCTAGTTGACAGATCCCGGGGCTACACCTTC	CASSLSLVDRSRGYTF
-	-	TRBV2	TRBJ1-4	TGTGCCAGCAGTGATGGGACGAACATCTGGGGTGAAAAACTGTTTTTT	CASSDGTNIWGEKLFF